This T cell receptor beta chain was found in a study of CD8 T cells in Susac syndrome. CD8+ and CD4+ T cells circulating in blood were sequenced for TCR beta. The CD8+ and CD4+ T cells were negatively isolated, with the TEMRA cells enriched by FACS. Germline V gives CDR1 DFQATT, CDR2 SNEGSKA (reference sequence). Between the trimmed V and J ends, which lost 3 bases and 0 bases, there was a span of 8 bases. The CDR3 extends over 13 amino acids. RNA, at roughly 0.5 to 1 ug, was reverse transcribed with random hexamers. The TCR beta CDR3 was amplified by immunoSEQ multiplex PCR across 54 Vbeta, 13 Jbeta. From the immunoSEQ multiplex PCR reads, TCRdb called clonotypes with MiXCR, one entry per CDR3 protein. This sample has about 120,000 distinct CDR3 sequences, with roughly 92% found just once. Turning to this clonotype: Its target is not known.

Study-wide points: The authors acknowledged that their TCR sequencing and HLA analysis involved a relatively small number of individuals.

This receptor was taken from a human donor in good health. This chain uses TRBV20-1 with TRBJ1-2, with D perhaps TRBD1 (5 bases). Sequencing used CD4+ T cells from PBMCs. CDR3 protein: CSARVTANYGYTF. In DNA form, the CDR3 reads TGCAGTGCTAGGGTGACAGCTAACTATGGCTACACCTTC.